The clone carrying this TCR beta chain was seen at least ten times. Its cognate antigen is unknown. The V gene's germline CDR1 is SGHAT and CDR2 FQDESV (reference sequence). This CDR3 region has 16 residues. V gave up 1 base and J gave up 4 bases, with 13 bases separating them. TCR beta CDR3 regions were amplified from RNA. HTBI primers were employed in a first-round RT-PCR of the TCR CDR3. TCRdb recomputed calls from the multiplex PCR reads with MiXCR, one row per CDR3 protein. The table shows 600,000 or so distinct CDR3 sequences, with approximately 14% occurring only once. The entry originates in a study of T cells in Graves' hyperthyroidism and ophthalmopathy. Study outcomes and limitations: Most thyroid clonotypes expanded above 0.001 were also detected in blood.

Ophthalmopathy patients had Clinical Activity Score at least 3, NOSPECS grade at least 4, duration under 3 months. A patient was excluded if there was uncontrolled infection, other autoimmune disease, pregnancy or lactation. From roughly 9.2 ml of fresh peripheral blood, PBMCs were isolated. The clonotype comes from a woman aged 18-30 years with Graves' ophthalmopathy. The V gene is TRBV11-1, the J gene TRBJ2-2, with no clear D. Material for sequencing was blood. This chain's CDR3 is CASSLGQLSGTGELFF. Written as DNA, the CDR3 is TGTGCCAGCAGCTTAGGTCAGCTCTCGGGCACCGGGGAGCTGTTTTTT.